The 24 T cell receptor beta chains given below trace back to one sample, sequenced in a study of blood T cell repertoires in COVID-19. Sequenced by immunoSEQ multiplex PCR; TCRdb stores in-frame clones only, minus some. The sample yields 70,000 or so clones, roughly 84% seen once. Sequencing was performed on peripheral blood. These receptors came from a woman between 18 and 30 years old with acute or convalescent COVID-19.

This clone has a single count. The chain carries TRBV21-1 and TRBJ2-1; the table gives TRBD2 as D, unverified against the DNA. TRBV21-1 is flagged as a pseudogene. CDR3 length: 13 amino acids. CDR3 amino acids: CASTREGDNEQFF. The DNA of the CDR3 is TGTGCCAGCACTCGGGAGGGGGACAATGAGCAGTTCTTC.

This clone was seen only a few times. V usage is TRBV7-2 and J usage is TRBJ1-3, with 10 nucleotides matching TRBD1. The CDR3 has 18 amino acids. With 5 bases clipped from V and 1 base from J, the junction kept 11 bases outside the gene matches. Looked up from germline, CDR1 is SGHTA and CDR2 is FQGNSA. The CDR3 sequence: CASSEGQGFPLSGNTIYF. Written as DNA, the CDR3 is TGTGCCAGCAGCGAGGGACAGGGGTTCCCTTTGTCTGGAAACACCATATATTTT.

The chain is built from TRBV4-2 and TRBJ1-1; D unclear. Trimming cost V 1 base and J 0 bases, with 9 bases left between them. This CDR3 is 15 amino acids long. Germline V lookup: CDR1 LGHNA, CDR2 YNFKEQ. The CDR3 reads CASSQAGLMNTEAFF. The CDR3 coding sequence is TGTGCCAGCAGCCAAGCTGGACTGATGAACACTGAAGCTTTCTTT.

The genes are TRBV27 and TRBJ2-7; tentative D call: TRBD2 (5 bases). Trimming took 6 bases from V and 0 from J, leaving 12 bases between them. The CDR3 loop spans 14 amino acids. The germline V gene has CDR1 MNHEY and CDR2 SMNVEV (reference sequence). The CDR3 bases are TGTGCCAGCAGGCCGAAGACTACCTCCTACGAGCAGTACTTC. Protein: CASRPKTTSYEQYF.

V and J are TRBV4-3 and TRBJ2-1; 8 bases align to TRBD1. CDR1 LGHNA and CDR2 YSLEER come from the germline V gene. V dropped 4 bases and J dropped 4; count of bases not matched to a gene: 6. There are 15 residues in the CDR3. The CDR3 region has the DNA TGCGCCAGCAGCCGGGGGACAGGACAATACAATGAGCAGTTCTTC. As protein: CASSRGTGQYNEQFF.

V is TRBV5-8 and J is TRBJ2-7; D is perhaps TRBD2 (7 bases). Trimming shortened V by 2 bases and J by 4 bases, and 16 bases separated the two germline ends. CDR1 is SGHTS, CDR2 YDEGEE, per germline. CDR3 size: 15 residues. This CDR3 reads CASSFPPGGTYEQYF. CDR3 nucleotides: TGTGCCAGCAGCTTTCCCCCGGGGGGCACTTACGAGCAGTACTTC.

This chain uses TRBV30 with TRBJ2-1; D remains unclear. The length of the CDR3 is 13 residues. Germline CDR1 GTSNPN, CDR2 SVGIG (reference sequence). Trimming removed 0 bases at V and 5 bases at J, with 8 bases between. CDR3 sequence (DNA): TGTGCCTGGAGTGTACTACTAAACAATGAGCAGTTCTTC. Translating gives CAWSVLLNNEQFF.

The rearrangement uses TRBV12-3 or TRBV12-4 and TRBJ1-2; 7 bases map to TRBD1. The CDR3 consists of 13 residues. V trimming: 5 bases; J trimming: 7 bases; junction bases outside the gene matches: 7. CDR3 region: CASSPGTETGYTF. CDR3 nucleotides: TGTGCCAGCAGTCCCGGGACAGAAACTGGCTACACCTTC.

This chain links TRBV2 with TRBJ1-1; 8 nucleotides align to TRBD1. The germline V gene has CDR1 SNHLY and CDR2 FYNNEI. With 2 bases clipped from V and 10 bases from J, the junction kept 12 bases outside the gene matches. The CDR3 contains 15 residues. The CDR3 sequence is CASSENRGMANLAFF. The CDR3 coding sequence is TGTGCCAGCAGTGAAAACAGGGGGATGGCCAACCTAGCTTTCTTT.

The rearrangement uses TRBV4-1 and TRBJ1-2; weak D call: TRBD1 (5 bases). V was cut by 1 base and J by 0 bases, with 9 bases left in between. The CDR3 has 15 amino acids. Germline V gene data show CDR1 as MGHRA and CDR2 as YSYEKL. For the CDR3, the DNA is TGCGCCAGCAGCCAAGGGACACCCACTAACTATGGCTACACCTTC. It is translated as CASSQGTPTNYGYTF.

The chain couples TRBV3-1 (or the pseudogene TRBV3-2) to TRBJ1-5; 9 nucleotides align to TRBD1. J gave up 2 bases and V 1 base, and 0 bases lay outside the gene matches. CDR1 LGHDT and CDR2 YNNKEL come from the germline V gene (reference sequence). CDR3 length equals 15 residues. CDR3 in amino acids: CASSQGTGGNQPQHF. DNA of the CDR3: TGTGCCAGCAGCCAAGGGACAGGGGGCAATCAGCCCCAGCATTTT.

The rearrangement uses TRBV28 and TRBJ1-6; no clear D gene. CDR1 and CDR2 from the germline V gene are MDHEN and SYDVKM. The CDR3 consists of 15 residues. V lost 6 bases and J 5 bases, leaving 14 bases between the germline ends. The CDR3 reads CASSLLKADNSPLHF. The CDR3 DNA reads TGTGCCAGCAGCCTCCTCAAAGCCGATAATTCACCCCTCCACTTT.

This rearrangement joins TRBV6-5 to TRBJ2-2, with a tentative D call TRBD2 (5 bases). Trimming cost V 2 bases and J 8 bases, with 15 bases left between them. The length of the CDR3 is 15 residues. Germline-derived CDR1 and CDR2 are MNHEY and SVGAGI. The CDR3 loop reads CASSYAYEGEGELFF. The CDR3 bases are TGTGCCAGCAGTTACGCCTACGAGGGAGAAGGGGAGCTGTTTTTT.

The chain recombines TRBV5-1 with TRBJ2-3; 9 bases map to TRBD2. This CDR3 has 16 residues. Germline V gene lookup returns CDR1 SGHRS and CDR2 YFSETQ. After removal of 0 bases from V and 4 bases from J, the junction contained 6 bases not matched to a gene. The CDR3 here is CASSLGTVAGADTQYF. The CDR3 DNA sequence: TGCGCCAGCAGCTTGGGTACAGTAGCGGGAGCAGATACGCAGTATTTT.

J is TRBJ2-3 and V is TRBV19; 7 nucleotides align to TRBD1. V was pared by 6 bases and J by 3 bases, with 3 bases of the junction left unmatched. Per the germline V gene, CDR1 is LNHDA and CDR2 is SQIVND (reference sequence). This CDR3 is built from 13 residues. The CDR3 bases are TGTGCCAGTAGCATACAGGGGACAGATACGCAGTATTTT. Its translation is CASSIQGTDTQYF.

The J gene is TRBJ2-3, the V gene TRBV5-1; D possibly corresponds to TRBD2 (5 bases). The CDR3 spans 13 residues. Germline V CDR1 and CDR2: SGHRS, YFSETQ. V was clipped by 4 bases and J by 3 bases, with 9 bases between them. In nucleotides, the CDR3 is TGCGCCAGCAGCGCCCGGAGGACAGATACGCAGTATTTT. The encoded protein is CASSARRTDTQYF.

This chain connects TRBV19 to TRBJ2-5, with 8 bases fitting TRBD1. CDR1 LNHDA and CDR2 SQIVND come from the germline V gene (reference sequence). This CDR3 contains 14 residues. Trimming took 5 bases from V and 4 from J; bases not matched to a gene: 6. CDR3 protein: CASSETGVTETQYF. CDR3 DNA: TGTGCCAGTAGTGAGACAGGGGTGACAGAGACCCAGTACTTC.

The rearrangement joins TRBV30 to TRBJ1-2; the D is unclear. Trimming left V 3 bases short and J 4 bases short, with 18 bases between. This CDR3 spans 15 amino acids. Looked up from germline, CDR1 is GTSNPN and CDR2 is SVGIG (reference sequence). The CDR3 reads CAWSEQSMNPYGYTF. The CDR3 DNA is TGTGCCTGGAGCGAACAGTCTATGAACCCCTATGGCTACACCTTC.

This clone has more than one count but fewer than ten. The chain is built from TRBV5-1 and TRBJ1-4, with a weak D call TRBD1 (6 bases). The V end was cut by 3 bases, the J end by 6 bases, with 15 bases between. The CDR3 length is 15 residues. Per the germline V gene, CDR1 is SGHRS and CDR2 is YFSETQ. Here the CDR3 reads CASSSQGGGHEKLFF. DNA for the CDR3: TGCGCCAGCAGCTCCCAAGGGGGGGGACATGAAAAACTGTTTTTT.

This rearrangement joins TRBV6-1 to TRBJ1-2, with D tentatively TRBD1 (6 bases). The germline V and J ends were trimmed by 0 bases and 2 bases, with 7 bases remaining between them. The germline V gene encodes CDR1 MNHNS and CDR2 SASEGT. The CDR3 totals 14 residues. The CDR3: CASSEATGNYGYTF. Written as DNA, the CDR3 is TGTGCCAGCAGTGAAGCAACAGGGAACTATGGCTACACCTTC.

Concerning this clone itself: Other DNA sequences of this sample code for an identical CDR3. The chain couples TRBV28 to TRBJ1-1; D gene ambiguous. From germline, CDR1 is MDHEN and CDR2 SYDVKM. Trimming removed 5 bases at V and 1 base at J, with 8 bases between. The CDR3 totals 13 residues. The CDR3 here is CASSPTGNTEAFF. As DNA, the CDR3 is TGTGCCAGCAGTCCAACTGGGAACACTGAAGCTTTCTTT. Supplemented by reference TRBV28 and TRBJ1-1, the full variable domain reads DVKVTQSSRYLVKRTGEKVFLECVQDMDHENMFWYRQDPGLGLRLIYFSYDVKMKEKGDIPEGYSVSREKKERFSLILESASTNQTSMYLCASSPTGNTEAFFGQGTRLTVV.

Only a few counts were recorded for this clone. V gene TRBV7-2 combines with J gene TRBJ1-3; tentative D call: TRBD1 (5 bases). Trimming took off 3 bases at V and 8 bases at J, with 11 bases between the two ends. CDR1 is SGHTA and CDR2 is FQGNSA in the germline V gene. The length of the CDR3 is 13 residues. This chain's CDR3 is CASSLGPPDTIYF. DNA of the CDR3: TGTGCCAGCAGCTTGGGGCCTCCGGACACCATATATTTT.

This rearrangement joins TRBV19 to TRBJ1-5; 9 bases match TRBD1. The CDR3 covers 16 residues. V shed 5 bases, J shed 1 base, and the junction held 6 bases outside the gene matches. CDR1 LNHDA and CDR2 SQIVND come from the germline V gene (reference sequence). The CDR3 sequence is CASSAYRGQSNQPQHF. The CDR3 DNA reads TGTGCCAGTAGTGCTTACAGGGGGCAGAGCAATCAGCCCCAGCATTTT.

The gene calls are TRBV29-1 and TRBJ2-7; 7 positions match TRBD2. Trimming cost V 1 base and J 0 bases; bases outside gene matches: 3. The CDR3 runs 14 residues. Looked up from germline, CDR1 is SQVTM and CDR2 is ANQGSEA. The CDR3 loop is CSVEGRTSSYEQYF. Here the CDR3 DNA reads TGCAGCGTTGAAGGTCGGACTAGCTCCTACGAGCAGTACTTC.